This TCR beta chain appears in the sequencing data of a study of shared clonotypes between healthy human individuals. Study-wide context: Researchers drew samples from a couple of women and a few men aged 18 to 49.

Adult donors, all healthy and HIV-negative, had no recent acute infections or vaccinations. Regarding the study as a whole: It was observed that 4% to 6% of naive CD4 clonotypes were shared across several donors.

V dropped 3 bases and J dropped 5 bases, with 11 bases sitting between them. Germline assignment: CDR1 SGDLS and CDR2 YYNGEE. The CDR3 has 13 residues. For this clone: Its antigen remains unidentified.

Assay runs were performed at deep level. The repertoire was sequenced with immunoSEQ multiplex PCR; TCRdb's copy has only in-frame clones and lacks some. This table has about 2.3 million clones, more than 85% appearing once. The clonotype comes from a man between 18 and 35 years old in good health. Some clones in this sample may be carry-over from other donors' samples. The gene calls are TRBV9 and TRBJ1-2; D ambiguous. Input material: naive CD4+ T cells from PBMCs. Indicated subset: CD45RA+ positively selected. The CDR3 coding sequence is TGTGCCAGCAGCGGTGACGGGTTTTATGGCTACACCTTC. Translating it yields CASSGDGFYGYTF.